This section outlines one TCR beta chain sequence together with its context. Its antigen remains unidentified. This specimen comes from a study of shared clonotypes between healthy human individuals. Produced via immunoSEQ multiplex PCR; TCRdb's table is partial and in-frame only. This table holds 1,100,000 or so clones, about 84% found once. Study-wide findings and caveats: Naive subsets, compared against memory subsets, generally had larger estimated richness values. Investigators expected sequencing depth to affect clonotype sharing among donors.

CDR1 and CDR2 from the germline V gene are SGHRS and YFSETQ. This CDR3 region has 14 residues. Trimming shortened V by 7 bases and J by 5 bases, and 13 bases separated the two germline ends. The sequence was obtained from a man between 18 and 35 years old in good health. Some clones in this sample may be carry-over from other donors' samples. V is TRBV5-1 and J is TRBJ1-6; D call uncertain. Input material: memory CD4+ T cells from PBMCs. Described subset: CD45RA-negative fraction. As DNA, the CDR3 is TGCGCCAGCGGGGAAGGTTTCCATAATTCACCCCTCCACTTT. This encodes CASGEGFHNSPLHF.